The text below deals with one TCR beta chain. V was pared by 4 bases and J by 5 bases, with 9 bases of the junction left unmatched. The CDR3 totals 16 residues. Germline V lookup: CDR1 MNHEY, CDR2 SMNVEV (reference sequence). This entry is derived from a study of control samples from healthy donors and cancer patients. Sequencing used immunoSEQ multiplex PCR; TCRdb keeps in-frame clones, though not all of them. The table includes around 180,000 clones, 80% to 90% detected once. The chain joins TRBV27 to TRBJ1-1, with 11 bases fitting TRBD1. Sequencing was done on a sample of blood. The receptor comes from a woman aged 25-40 years in good health. CDR3 nucleotide sequence: TGTGCCAGCAGTTATCTCCTGGACAGGGGGCTGACTGAAGCTTTCTTT. Translated, it gives CASSYLLDRGLTEAFF.